The entry below describes one T cell receptor (beta chain). Its cognate antigen is unknown. This sample is part of a study of OX40 agonist ivuxolimab in advanced cancers. About the research overall: Recorded diagnoses for dose-escalation patients were hepatocellular carcinoma, melanoma, renal cell or head and neck cancer. Overall study findings and caveats: Some patients without response likewise showed low normalized clonal expansion. In the 0.1 to 3.0 mg/kg range, CD4+ and CD8+ blood T cells had expanded clonally by week 6.

Germline CDR1 reads SGHKS; CDR2 reads YYEKEE (reference sequence). Between the trimmed V and J ends, which lost 3 bases and 0 bases, there was a span of 9 bases. The CDR3 is made up of 14 amino acids. Measured with immunoSEQ multiplex PCR; TCRdb has only the in-frame clones, and not every one. The table includes 20,000 to 30,000 clones, approximately 85% detected once. This receptor was taken from an adult with an advanced solid tumor such as melanoma, head and neck, liver or kidney cancer. The sample here was CD4+ or CD8+ T cells sorted from blood, taken in a trial of the OX40 agonist ivuxolimab. The gene calls are TRBV5-5 and TRBJ2-5, with D possibly matching TRBD2 (6 bases). The CDR3 nucleotides are TGTGCCAGCAGCTGGTGGGGGGACCAAGAGACCCAGTACTTC. Encoded protein: CASSWWGDQETQYF.